These 32 T cell receptor beta chains were sequenced from one sample in a study of beta chain features in type 1 diabetes. TCRB transcripts that were expressed got sequenced, as all of the isolated RNA had been reverse transcribed. TCRdb's table, derived via immunoSEQ multiplex PCR, lists solely in-frame clones and lacks some. The table lists about 930,000 clones, about 17% of them singletons. The sequenced sample consisted of naive CD4+ T cells from blood. The source of these receptors is a woman between 18 and 29 years old in good health.

The rearrangement links TRBV18 to TRBJ1-2, with 9 bases aligning to TRBD1. Germline V gene sequence: CDR1 KGHSH, CDR2 LQKENI. The CDR3 extends over 15 amino acids. Trimming took 4 bases from V and 2 from J; bases not matched to a gene: 5. CDR3 residues: CASSQATGGNYGYTF. The CDR3 DNA reads TGTGCCAGCTCACAAGCGACAGGGGGGAACTATGGCTACACCTTC.

This clone was seen a handful of times. This chain links TRBV11-1 with TRBJ1-1; D is uncertain. The germline gives CDR1 SGHAT, CDR2 FQDESV (reference sequence). Trimming cost V 5 bases and J 5 bases, with 12 bases left between them. The CDR3 is made up of 13 amino acids. This CDR3 reads CASSKTGDTEAFF. The DNA of the CDR3 is TGTGCCAGCAGCAAAACCGGGGATACTGAAGCTTTCTTT.

This clone turned up a few times. This chain joins TRBV11-2 and TRBJ2-3; possibly TRBD2 for D (5 bases). The germline V gene encodes CDR1 SGHAT and CDR2 FQNNGV. The CDR3 is 15 amino acids. Trimming took off 5 bases at V and 6 bases at J, with 18 bases between the two ends. CDR3 amino acids: CASSPREYLRDTQYF. DNA of the CDR3: TGTGCCAGCAGCCCACGGGAATACCTGAGGGATACGCAGTATTTT.

J is TRBJ2-7 and V is TRBV9, with a weak D call TRBD1 (6 bases). CDR1 SGDLS and CDR2 YYNGEE come from the germline V gene. The CDR3 extends over 13 amino acids. Trimming pared 0 bases from V and 7 bases from J, leaving 11 bases between. DNA of the CDR3: TGTGCCAGCAGCGTAGGTGTAGGGGGAGAGCAGTACTTC. This gives the protein CASSVGVGGEQYF.

In DNA, the CDR3 is TGCGCCAGCAGCTTGGGCTCCTCCCGTGTCACCGGGGAGCTGTTTTTT. Translation gives CASSLGSSRVTGELFF. The V gene is TRBV5-1, the J gene TRBJ2-2; D unresolved. With 0 bases removed from V and 4 bases from J, the gap between germline ends came to 13 bases. Germline V gene lookup returns CDR1 SGHRS and CDR2 YFSETQ. The CDR3 spans 16 residues. The full variable domain, rest sourced from reference TRBV5-1 and TRBJ2-2, is KAGVTQTPRYLIKTRGQQVTLSCSPISGHRSVSWYQQTPGQGLQFLFEYFSETQRNKGNFPGRFSGRQFSNSRSEMNVSTLELGDSALYLCASSLGSSRVTGELFFGEGSRLTVL.

The J gene is TRBJ2-7, the V gene TRBV28; 14 bases map to TRBD2. Per the germline V gene, CDR1 is MDHEN and CDR2 is SYDVKM. The CDR3 totals 15 residues. The junction had 6 bases not matched to a gene; V was cut back by 6 bases and J by 5 bases. The CDR3 sequence is CASSPGTSGSNEQYF. DNA of the CDR3: TGTGCCAGCAGCCCTGGGACTAGCGGGAGTAACGAGCAGTACTTC.

This clone was observed a few times. CDR3 sequence: CASSLKLVYAASEQFF. In DNA form, the CDR3 reads TGTGCCAGCAGCCTCAAACTAGTTTACGCGGCCAGTGAGCAGTTCTTC. This chain joins TRBV7-2 and TRBJ2-1; a possible D gene is TRBD2 (5 bases). Per germline, CDR1 SGHTA and CDR2 FQGNSA. The CDR3 is 16 residues long. The V end was cut by 5 bases, the J end by 9 bases, with 23 bases between.

The chain is built from TRBV6-5 and TRBJ2-5; D gene ambiguous. The CDR3 consists of 12 residues. V dropped 2 bases and J dropped 5 bases, with 6 bases sitting between them. Germline V gene lookup returns CDR1 MNHEY and CDR2 SVGAGI. The CDR3 DNA reads as TGTGCCAGCAGTTACAAAGGGGAGACCCAGTACTTC. As protein: CASSYKGETQYF.

The chain combines TRBV4-2 with TRBJ2-1; D remains unclear. Trimming took 2 bases from V and 6 from J, leaving 11 bases between them. The CDR3 length is 14 residues. Per the germline V gene, CDR1 is LGHNA and CDR2 is YNFKEQ. CDR3 protein: CASSQPQNRNEQFF. The CDR3 coding sequence is TGTGCCAGCAGCCAACCCCAAAACCGCAATGAGCAGTTCTTC.

This clone was observed a few times. The chain combines TRBV7-9 with TRBJ2-7; 7 bases line up with TRBD1. Losses at the gene ends were 5 bases for V and 6 bases for J; bases not matched to a gene: 4. Germline CDR1 reads SEHNR; CDR2 reads FQNEAQ (reference sequence). This CDR3 spans 12 amino acids. The CDR3, as DNA: TGTGCCAGCAGCCTCCCAGGGGGCGAGCAGTACTTC. This sequence encodes CASSLPGGEQYF.

The DNA for the CDR3 is TGTGCCAGCAGCCGGGACACCCCTCTATCGAGTGAAAAACTGTTTTTT. Amino acid sequence: CASSRDTPLSSEKLFF. This chain connects TRBV7-2 to TRBJ1-4; D is perhaps TRBD1 (6 bases). CDR1 and CDR2 (germline): SGHTA, FQGNSA. CDR3 size: 16 residues. V was shortened by 5 bases and J by 7 bases, with 20 bases between the two germline ends.

This clone was observed a few times. The J gene is TRBJ2-7, the V gene TRBV29-1; TRBD2 matches 12 bases. The germline V gene has CDR1 SQVTM and CDR2 ANQGSEA. This CDR3 spans 14 amino acids. The V segment lost 2 bases and the J segment 7 bases; nucleotides outside the gene matches: 6. CDR3 DNA: TGCAGCGTTGAAACTAGCGGGAGGTCCTTGGAGCAGTACTTC. Amino acid sequence: CSVETSGRSLEQYF.

The CDR3 spells CASSIVFSGTRTDTQYF. CDR3 nucleotides: TGTGCCAGTAGTATAGTCTTCAGCGGCACACGCACAGATACGCAGTATTTT. This chain uses TRBV19 with TRBJ2-3, with TRBD2 as a possible D gene (5 bases). The germline CDR1 and CDR2 sequences are LNHDA and SQIVND (reference sequence). This CDR3 region has 17 residues. Trimming cost V 1 base and J 1 base, with 15 bases left between them.

A few counts support this clone. The V gene is TRBV5-4, the J gene TRBJ1-1; D not certain. Trimming cost V 0 bases and J 0 bases, with 6 bases left between them. This CDR3 comprises 14 residues. Germline CDR1 is SGHNT and CDR2 is YYREEE (reference sequence). The CDR3 DNA follows: TGTGCCAGCAGCTTGGAGGCCCTGAACACTGAAGCTTTCTTT. Amino acids: CASSLEALNTEAFF.

The chain joins TRBV28 to TRBJ2-3, with 7 positions matching TRBD1. V shed 6 bases and J 2 bases; nucleotides not matched to a gene: 5. Germline V lookup: CDR1 MDHEN, CDR2 SYDVKM. This CDR3 is built from 14 residues. The CDR3 sequence: CASSRGGFTDTQYF. CDR3 coding DNA: TGTGCCAGCAGCCGAGGGGGCTTCACAGATACGCAGTATTTT.

The CDR3 coding sequence is TGTGCCAGCAGCGTAGCGGGAGGGCTTAACAATGAGCAGTTCTTC. Encoded protein: CASSVAGGLNNEQFF. The genes are TRBV9 and TRBJ2-1, with TRBD2 matching over 8 bases. The CDR3 length is 15 residues. Germline V lookup: CDR1 SGDLS, CDR2 YYNGEE. With 0 bases clipped from V and 5 bases from J, the junction kept 4 bases outside the gene matches.

As DNA, the CDR3 is TGTGCCAGCAGCCGTGTCGGGGCAAACACCGGGGAGCTGTTTTTT. It yields the protein CASSRVGANTGELFF. The V gene is TRBV7-9, the J gene TRBJ2-2; D may match TRBD1 or TRBD2 (5 bases each). This CDR3 comprises 15 residues. Germline V CDR1 and CDR2: SEHNR, FQNEAQ (reference sequence). V was trimmed by 5 bases and J by 2 bases, leaving 12 bases between them.

This clone has a handful of counts. The rearrangement joins TRBV5-1 to TRBJ2-5, with unresolved D. This CDR3 has 14 amino acids. Germline CDR1 SGHRS, CDR2 YFSETQ. Trimming pared 5 bases from V and 3 bases from J, leaving 14 bases between. CDR3 nucleotide sequence: TGCGCCAGCAGTGAGGACCGAGTAGAAGAGACCCAGTACTTC. This encodes CASSEDRVEETQYF.

V usage is TRBV2 and J usage is TRBJ1-5; the D gene is possibly TRBD1 (6 bases). The CDR3 has 14 residues. The V gene's germline CDR1 is SNHLY and CDR2 FYNNEI. V shed 4 bases and J shed 7 bases, with 14 bases lying between them. This CDR3 is CASSVTGSGQPQHF. The CDR3, as DNA: TGTGCCAGCAGTGTCACAGGGTCTGGGCAGCCCCAGCATTTT.

The V call is TRBV28, the J call TRBJ2-3, with 10 bases aligning to TRBD2. V lost 7 bases to trimming and J lost 4 bases; unmatched junction nucleotides: 8. Germline V gene sequence: CDR1 MDHEN, CDR2 SYDVKM. This CDR3 is 15 amino acids long. CDR3 in DNA: TGTGCCAGCATCCCGCTAGCGGGAGTTCCAGATACGCAGTATTTT. Its translation: CASIPLAGVPDTQYF.

This clone was found a few times. The chain has TRBV28 and TRBJ2-2; possible D gene TRBD2, 6 bases. CDR3 size: 14 residues. CDR1 is MDHEN and CDR2 is SYDVKM in the germline V gene. V was clipped by 7 bases and J by 0 bases, with 9 bases between them. The CDR3 protein is CASTGGTNTGELFF. CDR3 bases: TGTGCCAGCACTGGCGGGACGAACACCGGGGAGCTGTTTTTT.

The chain links TRBV9 to TRBJ2-1, with TRBD2 matching over 7 bases. The ends lost 0 bases at V and 0 bases at J; junction bases unmatched: 12. Germline values: CDR1 SGDLS, CDR2 YYNGEE. CDR3 size: 19 residues. CDR3: CASSVGGGSPGSSYNEQFF. The CDR3 bases are TGTGCCAGCAGCGTAGGGGGCGGGAGCCCAGGCAGCTCCTACAATGAGCAGTTCTTC.

The gene calls are TRBV28 and TRBJ2-5; possibly TRBD2 for D (5 bases). TRBJ2-7 explains the end of the DNA better; the J call may be wrong. The CDR3 has 14 amino acids. Per germline, CDR1 MDHEN and CDR2 SYDVKM. CDR3 in DNA: TGTGCCAGCAGTTCAGGAGGCAGTTCCTACGAGCAGTACTTC. It codes for CASSSGGSSYEQYF.

This clone was picked up a small number of times. The V and J genes are TRBV28 and TRBJ1-1; tentatively, D is TRBD1 (5 bases). V shed 6 bases and J shed 1 base, with 9 bases lying between them. CDR3 length: 13 residues. Germline V gives CDR1 MDHEN, CDR2 SYDVKM. CDR3 amino acids: CASSRVRNTEAFF. The CDR3 nucleotides are TGTGCCAGCAGCAGGGTGAGGAACACTGAAGCTTTCTTT.

The V call is TRBV2, the J call TRBJ2-7, with TRBD1 identical over 7 bases. The CDR3 extends over 14 amino acids. The junction had 6 bases not matched to a gene; V was cut back by 5 bases and J by 2 bases. From germline, CDR1 is SNHLY and CDR2 FYNNEI. The CDR3: CASSLRTGTYEQYF. CDR3 coding DNA: TGTGCCAGCAGTCTAAGGACAGGCACCTACGAGCAGTACTTC. The full variable domain, in which reference TRBV2 and TRBJ2-7 provide the parts outside the CDR3, is EPEVTQTPSHQVTQMGQEVILRCVPISNHLYFYWYRQILGQKVEFLVSFYNNEISEKSEIFDDQFSVERPDGSNFTLKIRSTKLEDSAMYFCASSLRTGTYEQYFGPGTRLTVT.

A few counts support this clone. The rearrangement uses TRBV10-3 and TRBJ1-1; D may be TRBD1 (6 bases). Trimming shortened V by 7 bases and J by 1 base, and 10 bases separated the two germline ends. The CDR3 spans 13 residues. Germline V CDR1 and CDR2: ENHRY, SYGVKD. CDR3 sequence reads: CAIKPGQNTEAFF. CDR3 DNA sequence: TGTGCCATCAAACCGGGACAGAACACTGAAGCTTTCTTT.

In its sample, this clone was seen a few times. This rearrangement joins TRBV29-1 to TRBJ2-3; D remains unclear. CDR1 and CDR2 from the germline V gene are SQVTM and ANQGSEA. Trimming stripped 0 bases from V and 6 bases from J, with 16 bases between. The length of the CDR3 is 15 residues. CDR3 residues: CSVEDQRDFWDTQYF. The CDR3 bases are TGCAGCGTTGAAGACCAGCGCGACTTTTGGGATACGCAGTATTTT.

The chain combines TRBV6-5 with TRBJ2-2; TRBD2 might be the D (5 bases). The CDR3 extends over 14 amino acids. CDR1 and CDR2 (germline): MNHEY, SVGAGI. V dropped 6 bases and J dropped 4 bases, with 12 bases sitting between them. The CDR3 DNA reads TGTGCCAGCAGGAGGGAGTTGGGCACCGGGGAGCTGTTTTTT. This encodes CASRRELGTGELFF.

This clone occurred a few times. The rearrangement links TRBV7-2 to TRBJ2-2; D gene ambiguous. V gave up 3 bases and J gave up 4 bases, with 9 bases separating them. Per germline, CDR1 SGHTA and CDR2 FQGNSA. The CDR3 extends over 14 amino acids. For the CDR3, the DNA is TGTGCCAGCAGCTTCCAGGACGGCACCGGGGAGCTGTTTTTT. This gives the protein CASSFQDGTGELFF.

CDR3 residues: CASSFQGWDTEAFF. DNA of the CDR3: TGTGCCAGCAGTTTTCAGGGATGGGACACTGAAGCTTTCTTT. The V gene is TRBV28, the J gene TRBJ1-1, with D perhaps matching TRBD1 (5 bases). The V gene's germline CDR1 is MDHEN and CDR2 SYDVKM. The ends were cut back, 3 bases at V and 3 bases at J, with 11 bases in the middle. The CDR3 contains 14 residues.

The chain recombines TRBV6-5 with TRBJ2-3, with 14 bases that match TRBD2. This CDR3 has 15 residues. Germline values: CDR1 MNHEY, CDR2 SVGAGI. V lost 6 bases and J lost 10; bases outside the gene matches: 9. The CDR3 DNA sequence: TGTGCCAGCAGCCGAGGACTAGCGGGAGGTGGGGCGCAGTATTTT. Protein: CASSRGLAGGGAQYF.

V gene TRBV4-2 combines with J gene TRBJ2-2, with D hard to call. The CDR3 consists of 14 residues. Trimming left V 1 base short and J 2 bases short, with 5 bases between. The V gene's germline CDR1 is LGHNA and CDR2 YNFKEQ. In DNA form, the CDR3 reads TGTGCCAGCAGCCAAGGCGATAACACCGGGGAGCTGTTTTTT. It encodes CASSQGDNTGELFF.